This TCR beta chain derives from a study of beta chain features in type 1 diabetes. About the study: Cells sorted and examined across all samples totaled nearly 110,000,000.

Since all of the isolated RNA was reverse transcribed, expressed TCRB transcripts were what got sequenced. TCRdb's copy holds only in-frame clones and misses some; the assay was immunoSEQ multiplex PCR. The sample includes 150,000 to 170,000 clones, 7.5% to 10% of them seen just once. This clone was seen a few times. Between the trimmed V and J ends, which lost 6 bases and 5 bases, there was a span of 13 bases. The V gene's germline CDR1 is SEHNR and CDR2 FQNEAQ (reference sequence). This CDR3 region has 14 residues. This rearrangement joins TRBV7-9 to TRBJ1-4, with a possible D match to TRBD1 (5 bases). The sequence came from a man aged 18 to 29 in good health. The specimen sequenced was central memory CD4+ T cells from blood. CDR3 loop: CASRAGPENEKLFF. The CDR3 nucleotides read TGTGCCAGCAGGGCAGGGCCGGAGAATGAAAAACTGTTTTTT.